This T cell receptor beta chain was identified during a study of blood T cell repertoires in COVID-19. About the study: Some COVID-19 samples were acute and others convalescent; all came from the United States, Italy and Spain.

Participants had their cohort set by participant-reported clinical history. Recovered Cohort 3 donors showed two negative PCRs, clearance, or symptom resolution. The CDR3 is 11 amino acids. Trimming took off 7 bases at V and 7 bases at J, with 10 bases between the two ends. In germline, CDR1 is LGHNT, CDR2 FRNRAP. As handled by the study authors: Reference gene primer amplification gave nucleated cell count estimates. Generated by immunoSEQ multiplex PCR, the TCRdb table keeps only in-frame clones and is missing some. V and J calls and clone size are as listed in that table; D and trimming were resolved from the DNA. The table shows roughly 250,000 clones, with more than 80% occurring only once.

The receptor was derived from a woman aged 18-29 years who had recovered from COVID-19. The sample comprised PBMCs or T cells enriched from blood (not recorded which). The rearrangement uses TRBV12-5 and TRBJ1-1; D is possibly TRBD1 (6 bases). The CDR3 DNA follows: TGTGCTAGTGAACTCAGGGGTGAAGCTTTCTTT. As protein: CASELRGEAFF.